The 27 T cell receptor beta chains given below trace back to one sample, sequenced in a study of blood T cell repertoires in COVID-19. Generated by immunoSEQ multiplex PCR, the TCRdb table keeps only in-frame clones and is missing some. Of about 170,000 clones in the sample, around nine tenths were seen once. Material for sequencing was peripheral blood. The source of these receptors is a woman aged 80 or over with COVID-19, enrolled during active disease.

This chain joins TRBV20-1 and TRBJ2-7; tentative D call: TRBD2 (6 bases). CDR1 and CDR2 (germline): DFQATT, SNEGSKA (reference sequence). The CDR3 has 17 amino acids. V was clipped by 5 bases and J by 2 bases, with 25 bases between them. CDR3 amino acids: CSARGQGGGSTPYEQYF. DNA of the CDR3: TGCAGTGCTCGTGGGCAGGGAGGAGGGTCCACACCCTACGAGCAGTACTTC.

This CDR3 reads CAISDMGGTYEQYF. In DNA form, the CDR3 reads TGTGCCATCAGTGATATGGGAGGAACCTACGAGCAGTACTTC. The genes are TRBV10-3 and TRBJ2-7; D may be TRBD2 (6 bases). V lost 3 bases to trimming and J lost 2 bases, with 11 bases between them. The CDR3 spans 14 residues. CDR1 and CDR2 (germline): ENHRY, SYGVKD.

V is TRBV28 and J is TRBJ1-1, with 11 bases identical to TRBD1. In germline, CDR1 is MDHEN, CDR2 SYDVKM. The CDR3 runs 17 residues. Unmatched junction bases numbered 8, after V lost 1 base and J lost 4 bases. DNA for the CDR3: TGTGCCAGCAGTTTATTCAACCCGGGGACAGGGGGCACTGAAGCTTTCTTT. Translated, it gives CASSLFNPGTGGTEAFF.

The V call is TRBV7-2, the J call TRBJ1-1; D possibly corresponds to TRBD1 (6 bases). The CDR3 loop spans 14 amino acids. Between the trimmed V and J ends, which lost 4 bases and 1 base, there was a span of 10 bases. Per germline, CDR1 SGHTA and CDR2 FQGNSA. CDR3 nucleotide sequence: TGTGCCAGCAGCTCGCTCAGGGGGAACACTGAAGCTTTCTTT. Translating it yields CASSSLRGNTEAFF.

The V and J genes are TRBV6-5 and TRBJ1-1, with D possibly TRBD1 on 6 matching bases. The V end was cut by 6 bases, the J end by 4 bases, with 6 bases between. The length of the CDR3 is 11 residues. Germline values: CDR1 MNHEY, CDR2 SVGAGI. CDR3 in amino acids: CASRGGTEAFF. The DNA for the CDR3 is TGTGCCAGCAGAGGGGGCACTGAAGCTTTCTTT.

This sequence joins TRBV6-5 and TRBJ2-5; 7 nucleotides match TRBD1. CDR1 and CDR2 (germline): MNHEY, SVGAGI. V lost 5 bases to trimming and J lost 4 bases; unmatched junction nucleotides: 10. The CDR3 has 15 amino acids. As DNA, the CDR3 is TGTGCCAGCAGTCCCTACGTGAGGGGGCGAGAGACCCAGTACTTC. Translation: CASSPYVRGRETQYF.

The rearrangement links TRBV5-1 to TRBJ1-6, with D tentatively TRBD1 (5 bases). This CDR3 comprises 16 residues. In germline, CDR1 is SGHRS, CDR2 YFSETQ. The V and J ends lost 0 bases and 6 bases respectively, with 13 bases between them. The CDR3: CASSLGSGDFNSPLHF. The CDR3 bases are TGCGCCAGCAGCTTGGGCTCTGGGGACTTTAATTCACCCCTCCACTTT. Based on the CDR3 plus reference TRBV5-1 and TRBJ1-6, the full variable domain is KAGVTQTPRYLIKTRGQQVTLSCSPISGHRSVSWYQQTPGQGLQFLFEYFSETQRNKGNFPGRFSGRQFSNSRSEMNVSTLELGDSALYLCASSLGSGDFNSPLHFGNGTRLTVT.

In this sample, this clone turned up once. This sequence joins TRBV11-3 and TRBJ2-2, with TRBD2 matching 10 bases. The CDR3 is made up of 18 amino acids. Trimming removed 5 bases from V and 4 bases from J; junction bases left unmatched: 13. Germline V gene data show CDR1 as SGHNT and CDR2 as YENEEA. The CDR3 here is CASSPRTSGEKVTGELFF. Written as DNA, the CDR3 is TGTGCCAGCAGCCCCCGGACTAGCGGAGAAAAGGTCACCGGGGAGCTGTTTTTT. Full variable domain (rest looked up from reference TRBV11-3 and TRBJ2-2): EAGVVQSPRYKIIEKKQPVAFWCNPISGHNTLYWYLQNLGQGPELLIRYENEEAVDDSQLPKDRFSAERLKGVDSTLKIQPAELGDSAVYLCASSPRTSGEKVTGELFFGEGSRLTVL.

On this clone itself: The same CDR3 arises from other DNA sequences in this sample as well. In DNA form, the CDR3 reads TGCGCCAGCAGCACTGGACAGGGCGGCACTGAAGCTTTCTTT. The encoded protein is CASSTGQGGTEAFF. The chain couples TRBV5-1 to TRBJ1-1; 8 bases are shared with TRBD1. The CDR3 covers 14 residues. Trimming took 4 bases from V and 4 from J; bases not matched to a gene: 6. Per the germline V gene, CDR1 is SGHRS and CDR2 is YFSETQ.

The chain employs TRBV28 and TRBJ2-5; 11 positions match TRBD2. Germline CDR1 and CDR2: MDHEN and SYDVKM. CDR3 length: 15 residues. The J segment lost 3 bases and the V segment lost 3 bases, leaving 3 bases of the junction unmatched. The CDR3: CASSFEGLAEETQYF. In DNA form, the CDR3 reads TGTGCCAGCAGTTTTGAGGGACTAGCGGAAGAGACCCAGTACTTC.

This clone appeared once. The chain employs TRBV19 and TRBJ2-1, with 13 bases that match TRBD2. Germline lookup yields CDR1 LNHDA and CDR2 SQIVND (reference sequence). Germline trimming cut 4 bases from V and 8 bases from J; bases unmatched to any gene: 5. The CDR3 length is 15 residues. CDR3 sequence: CASSRTSGSGYEQFF. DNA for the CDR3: TGTGCCAGTAGTAGGACTAGCGGGAGTGGCTATGAGCAGTTCTTC. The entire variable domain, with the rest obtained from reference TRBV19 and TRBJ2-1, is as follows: DGGITQSPKYLFRKEGQNVTLSCEQNLNHDAMYWYRQDPGQGLRLIYYSQIVNDFQKGDIAEGYSVSREKKESFPLTVTSAQKNPTAFYLCASSRTSGSGYEQFFGPGTRLTVL.

CDR3: CASSVTHRGVEAFF. The CDR3 DNA sequence: TGTGCCAGCAGCGTTACCCACCGGGGAGTTGAAGCTTTCTTT. The chain carries TRBV7-9 and TRBJ1-1, with D uncertain. Germline CDR1 reads SEHNR; CDR2 reads FQNEAQ (reference sequence). Trimming stripped 5 bases from V and 7 bases from J, with 17 bases between. The CDR3 covers 14 residues.

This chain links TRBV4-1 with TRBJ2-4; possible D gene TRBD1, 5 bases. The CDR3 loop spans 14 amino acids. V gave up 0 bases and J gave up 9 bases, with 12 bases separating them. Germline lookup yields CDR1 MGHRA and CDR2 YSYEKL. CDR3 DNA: TGCGCCAGCAGCCAAGATTTTCAGGGTACCATTCAGTACTTC. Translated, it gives CASSQDFQGTIQYF.

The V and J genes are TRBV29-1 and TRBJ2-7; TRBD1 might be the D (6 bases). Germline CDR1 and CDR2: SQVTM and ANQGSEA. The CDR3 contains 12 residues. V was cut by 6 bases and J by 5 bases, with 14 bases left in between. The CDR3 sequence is CSVLTGRDEQYF. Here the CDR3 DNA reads TGCAGCGTGCTGACAGGACGGGACGAGCAGTACTTC.

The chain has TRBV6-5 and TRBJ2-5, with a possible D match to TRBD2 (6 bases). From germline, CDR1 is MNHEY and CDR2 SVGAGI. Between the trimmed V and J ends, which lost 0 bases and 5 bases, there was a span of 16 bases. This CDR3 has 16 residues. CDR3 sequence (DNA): TGTGCCAGCAGTTACTCGAGTACGGGAGTGTGGGAGACCCAGTACTTC. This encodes CASSYSSTGVWETQYF.

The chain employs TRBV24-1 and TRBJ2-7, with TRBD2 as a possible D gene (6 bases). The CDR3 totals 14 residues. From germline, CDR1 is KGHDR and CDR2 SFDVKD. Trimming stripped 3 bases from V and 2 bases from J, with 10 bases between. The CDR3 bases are TGTGCCACCAGTGATGCGGGGTACCCCTACGAGCAGTACTTC. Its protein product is CATSDAGYPYEQYF.

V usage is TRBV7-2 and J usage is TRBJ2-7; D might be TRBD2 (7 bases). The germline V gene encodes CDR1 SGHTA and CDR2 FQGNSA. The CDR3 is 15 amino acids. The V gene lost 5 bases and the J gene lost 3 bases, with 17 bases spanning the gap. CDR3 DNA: TGTGCCAGCAGCCGGGGGGCAAATCAAAACTACGAGCAGTACTTC. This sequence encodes CASSRGANQNYEQYF. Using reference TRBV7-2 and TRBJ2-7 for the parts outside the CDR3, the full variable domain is GAGVSQSPSNKVTEKGKDVELRCDPISGHTALYWYRQSLGQGLEFLIYFQGNSAPDKSGLPSDRFSAERTGGSVSTLTIQRTQQEDSAVYLCASSRGANQNYEQYFGPGTRLTVT.

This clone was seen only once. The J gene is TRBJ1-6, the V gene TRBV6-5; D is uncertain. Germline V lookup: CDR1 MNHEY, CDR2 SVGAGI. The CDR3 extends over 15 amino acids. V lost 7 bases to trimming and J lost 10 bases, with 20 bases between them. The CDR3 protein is CASTEETGAASPLHF. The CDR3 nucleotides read TGTGCCAGCACCGAGGAGACGGGAGCGGCATCACCCCTCCACTTT.

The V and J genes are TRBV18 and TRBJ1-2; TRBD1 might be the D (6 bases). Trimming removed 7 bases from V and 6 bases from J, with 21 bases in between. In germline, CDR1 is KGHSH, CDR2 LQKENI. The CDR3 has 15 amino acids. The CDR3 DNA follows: TGTGCCAGCTGCCTATCCGTGGGGGGGCGCGATGGCTACACCTTC. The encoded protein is CASCLSVGGRDGYTF.

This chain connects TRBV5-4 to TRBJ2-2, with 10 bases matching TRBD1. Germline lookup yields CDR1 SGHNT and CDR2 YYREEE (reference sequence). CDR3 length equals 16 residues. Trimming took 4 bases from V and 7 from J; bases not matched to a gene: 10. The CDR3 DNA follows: TGTGCCAGCAGCCGAAAGGACAGGGGGTTTGGCGGGGAGCTGTTTTTT. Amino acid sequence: CASSRKDRGFGGELFF.

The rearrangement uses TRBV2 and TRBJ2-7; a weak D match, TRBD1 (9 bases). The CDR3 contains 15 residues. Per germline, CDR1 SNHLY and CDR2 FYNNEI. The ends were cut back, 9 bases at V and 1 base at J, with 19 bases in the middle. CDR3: CARIGGDRVSYEQYF. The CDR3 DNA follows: TGTGCCAGGATCGGGGGGGACAGGGTATCCTACGAGCAGTACTTC.

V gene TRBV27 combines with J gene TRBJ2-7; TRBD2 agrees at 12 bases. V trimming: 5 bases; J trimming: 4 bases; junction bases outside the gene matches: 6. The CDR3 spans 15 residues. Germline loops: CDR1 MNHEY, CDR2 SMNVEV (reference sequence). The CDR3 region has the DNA TGTGCCAGCAGTCCCCCGGGACTAGCGGGTTACGAGCAGTACTTC. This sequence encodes CASSPPGLAGYEQYF.

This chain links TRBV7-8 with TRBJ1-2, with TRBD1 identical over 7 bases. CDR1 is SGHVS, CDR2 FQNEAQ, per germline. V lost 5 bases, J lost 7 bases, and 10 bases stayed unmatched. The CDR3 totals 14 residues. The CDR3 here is CASSTSDRARGYTF. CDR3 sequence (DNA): TGTGCCAGCAGCACGTCAGACAGGGCCCGTGGCTACACCTTC.

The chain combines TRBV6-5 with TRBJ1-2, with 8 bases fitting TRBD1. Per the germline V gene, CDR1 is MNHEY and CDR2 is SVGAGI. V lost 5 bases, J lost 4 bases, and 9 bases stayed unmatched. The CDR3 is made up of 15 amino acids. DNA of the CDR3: TGTGCCAGCAGTCCTGACAGGGGCCCAGGCTATGGCTACACCTTC. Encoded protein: CASSPDRGPGYGYTF.

The CDR3 DNA reads TGCAGTGCTAGTCGGACTAGCGGGAGGGCCTACGAGCAGTACTTC. This encodes CSASRTSGRAYEQYF. The chain carries TRBV20-1 and TRBJ2-7, with TRBD2 matching over 15 bases. With V trimmed by 3 bases and J by 2 bases, 2 bases remained unmatched. The CDR3 covers 15 residues. CDR1 and CDR2 (germline): DFQATT, SNEGSKA (reference sequence).

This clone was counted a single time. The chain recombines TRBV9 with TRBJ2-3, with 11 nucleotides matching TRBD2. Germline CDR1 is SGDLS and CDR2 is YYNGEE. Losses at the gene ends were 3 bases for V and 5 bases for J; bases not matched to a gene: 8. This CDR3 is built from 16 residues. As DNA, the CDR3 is TGTGCCAGCAGCGCTATAGCGGGAGGGTTGGGAGATACGCAGTATTTT. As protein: CASSAIAGGLGDTQYF.

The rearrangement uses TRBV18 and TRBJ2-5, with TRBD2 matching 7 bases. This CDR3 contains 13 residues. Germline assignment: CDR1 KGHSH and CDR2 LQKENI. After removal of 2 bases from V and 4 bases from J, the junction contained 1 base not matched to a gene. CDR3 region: CASSPASGETQYF. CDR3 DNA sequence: TGTGCCAGCTCACCAGCTAGCGGAGAGACCCAGTACTTC.